This TCR beta chain was obtained from a study of cytotoxic CD8 clonotypes in ibrutinib-treated CLL. As regards this clone: No antigen is known for it.

Study conclusions and caveats: Clonality (at baseline) was higher than in age-matched healthy donors and tracked circulating CD8+ T-cell counts.

Target depth was 1 in 200,000 to 1 in 1 million T cells, about 10x per clonotype. Repertoires were generated with immunoSEQ multiplex PCR, while TCRdb's copy carries only in-frame clones and drops some. The table lists more than 110,000 clones, 80% of them singletons. The V end lost 5 bases, the J end lost 2 bases, and 6 bases lay between the germline ends. Germline values: CDR1 SNHLY, CDR2 FYNNEI. The CDR3 totals 13 residues. The chain joins TRBV2 to TRBJ2-2, with D uncertain. Sequenced material: PBMCs, taken after 36 months of ibrutinib treatment. This TCR was sampled from a human donor with chronic lymphocytic leukemia. As DNA, the CDR3 is TGTGCCAGCAGTAAATTAAACACCGGGGAGCTGTTTTTT. Its translation: CASSKLNTGELFF.